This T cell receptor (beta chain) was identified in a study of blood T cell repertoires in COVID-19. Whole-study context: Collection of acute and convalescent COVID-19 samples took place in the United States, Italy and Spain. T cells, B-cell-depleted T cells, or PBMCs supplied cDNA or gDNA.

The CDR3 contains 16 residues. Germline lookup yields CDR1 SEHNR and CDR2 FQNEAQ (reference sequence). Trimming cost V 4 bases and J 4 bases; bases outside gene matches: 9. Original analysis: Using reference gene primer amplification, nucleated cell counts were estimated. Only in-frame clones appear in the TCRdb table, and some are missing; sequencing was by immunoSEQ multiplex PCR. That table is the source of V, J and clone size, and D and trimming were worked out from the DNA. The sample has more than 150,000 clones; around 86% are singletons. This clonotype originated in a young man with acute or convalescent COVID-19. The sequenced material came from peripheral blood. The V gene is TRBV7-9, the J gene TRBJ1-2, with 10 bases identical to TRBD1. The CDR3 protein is CASSSDRTGGIYGYTF. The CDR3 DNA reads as TGTGCCAGCAGCTCCGATCGGACAGGGGGAATCTATGGCTACACCTTC.